The 14 T cell receptor beta chains listed next were all sequenced from one sample in a study of T cell repertoires in cytomegalovirus infection. One entry per CDR3 protein results from TCRdb running MiXCR on the reads. The sample shows 740,000 or so distinct CDR3 sequences, roughly 36% of them seen only once. The sequenced material came from PBMCs. The receptors derive from a human donor in good health (CMV status not recorded). Some clones in this sample may be carry-over from other donors' samples.

This clonotype has ten or more counts. The chain uses TRBV7-6 and TRBJ2-5; D gene uncertain. The germline CDR1 and CDR2 sequences are SGHVS and FNYEAQ. Trimming took off 3 bases at V and 3 bases at J, with 5 bases between the two ends. This CDR3 is built from 12 residues. CDR3 sequence reads: CASSFGKETQYF. Here the CDR3 DNA reads TGTGCCAGCAGCTTTGGGAAAGAGACCCAGTACTTC. Full variable domain (missing parts from reference TRBV7-6 and TRBJ2-5): GAGVSQSPRYKVTKRGQDVALRCDPISGHVSLYWYRQALGQGPEFLTYFNYEAQQDKSGLPNDRFSAERPEGSISTLTIQRTEQRDSAMYRCASSFGKETQYFGPGTRLLVL.

The chain carries TRBV7-9 and TRBJ2-3; D is undetermined. The length of the CDR3 is 13 residues. Germline assignment: CDR1 SEHNR and CDR2 FQNEAQ (reference sequence). V gave up 5 bases and J gave up 2 bases, with 8 bases separating them. Here the CDR3 reads CASSPDVTDTQYF. For the CDR3, the DNA is TGTGCCAGCAGCCCAGACGTCACAGATACGCAGTATTTT. The full variable domain, its missing parts supplied by reference TRBV7-9 and TRBJ2-3, is DTGVSQNPRHKITKRGQNVTFRCDPISEHNRLYWYRQTLGQGPEFLTYFQNEAQLEKSRLLSDRFSAERPKGSFSTLEIQRTEQGDSAMYLCASSPDVTDTQYFGPGTRLTVL.

The chain joins TRBV6-1 to TRBJ2-5; possible D gene TRBD1, 5 bases. Germline CDR1 MNHNS, CDR2 SASEGT. This CDR3 comprises 15 residues. V was shortened by 1 base and J by 2 bases, with 11 bases between the two germline ends. CDR3: CASSEVPTDQETQYF. CDR3 nucleotide sequence: TGTGCCAGCAGTGAAGTCCCGACAGATCAAGAGACCCAGTACTTC.

This chain connects TRBV4-1 to TRBJ2-7; no clear D gene. The V end was cut by 1 base, the J end by 1 base, with 11 bases between. This CDR3 contains 15 residues. CDR1 is MGHRA and CDR2 is YSYEKL in the germline V gene. The CDR3 region has the DNA TGCGCCAGCAGCCAAGCCATATGGCCTTCCTACGAGCAGTACTTC. Translation: CASSQAIWPSYEQYF.

V and J are TRBV7-4 and TRBJ2-7; no firm D call. V lost 5 bases and J 3 bases, leaving 11 bases between the germline ends. Looked up from germline, CDR1 is SGHVT and CDR2 is SQSDAQ. The length of the CDR3 is 13 residues. CDR3 bases: TGTGCCAGCAGCATCGACTGGGTCTACGAGCAGTACTTC. Its translation is CASSIDWVYEQYF.

This clonotype was recorded at least ten times. The rearrangement links TRBV7-2 to TRBJ2-5; TRBD2 matches at 11 bases. Losses at the gene ends were 2 bases for V and 5 bases for J; bases not matched to a gene: 10. The CDR3 totals 17 residues. Germline V gene lookup returns CDR1 SGHTA and CDR2 FQGNSA. The CDR3 region is CASSLRTSGYPRETQYF. CDR3 bases: TGTGCCAGCAGCTTACGGACTAGCGGGTACCCACGGGAGACCCAGTACTTC. Complete variable domain (other parts from reference TRBV7-2 and TRBJ2-5): GAGVSQSPSNKVTEKGKDVELRCDPISGHTALYWYRQSLGQGLEFLIYFQGNSAPDKSGLPSDRFSAERTGGSVSTLTIQRTQQEDSAVYLCASSLRTSGYPRETQYFGPGTRLLVL.

This clonotype was detected a few times. The chain has TRBV5-6 and TRBJ2-7, with TRBD2 matching over 14 bases. The CDR3 contains 17 residues. Trimming took 4 bases from V and 5 from J; bases not matched to a gene: 11. Germline CDR1 is SGHDT and CDR2 is YYEEEE. The CDR3 DNA sequence: TGTGCCAGCAGCCTCCCGGGGACTAGCGGGAGAGTTCACGAGCAGTACTTC. Protein sequence: CASSLPGTSGRVHEQYF.

The chain joins TRBV7-2 to TRBJ2-1; 11 bases are shared with TRBD2. Germline V CDR1 and CDR2: SGHTA, FQGNSA. V shed 5 bases, J shed 7 bases, and the junction held 7 bases outside the gene matches. The CDR3 extends over 15 amino acids. The chain's CDR3 is CASSPPGLAENEQFF. The CDR3 DNA reads TGTGCCAGCAGCCCGCCGGGACTAGCGGAGAATGAGCAGTTCTTC.

A few counts support this clonotype. The chain is built from TRBV5-5 and TRBJ2-6, with D possibly TRBD1 on 6 matching bases. V dropped 4 bases and J dropped 3 bases, with 11 bases sitting between them. CDR3 size: 15 residues. Germline values: CDR1 SGHKS, CDR2 YYEKEE (reference sequence). CDR3 nucleotides: TGTGCCAGCAGCATACAGGGCGGTGGGGCCAACGTCCTGACTTTC. It translates to CASSIQGGGANVLTF.

Ten or more counts support this clonotype. The rearrangement uses TRBV12-3 or TRBV12-4 and TRBJ1-1; possibly TRBD1 for D (6 bases). V was shortened by 2 bases and J by 4 bases, with 11 bases between the two germline ends. The CDR3 consists of 14 residues. CDR3 protein: CASSLQGPGTEAFF. The CDR3 coding sequence is TGTGCCAGCAGTTTACAGGGGCCAGGCACTGAAGCTTTCTTT.

J is TRBJ2-5 and V is TRBV5-1; 9 bases line up with TRBD2. CDR1 is SGHRS, CDR2 YFSETQ, per germline. V lost 1 base and J lost 1; bases outside the gene matches: 2. The CDR3 is 15 amino acids. Here the CDR3 reads CASSLPTSGQETQYF. CDR3 coding DNA: TGCGCCAGCAGCTTGCCGACTAGCGGCCAAGAGACCCAGTACTTC.

The rearrangement joins TRBV12-3 or TRBV12-4 to TRBJ1-1; D remains unclear. The CDR3 is 12 residues long. The ends were cut back, 7 bases at V and 1 base at J, with 7 bases in the middle. CDR3 nucleotide sequence: TGTGCCAGCATCCCCGCGAACACTGAAGCTTTCTTT. Residues: CASIPANTEAFF.

This clonotype has just a few counts. The V and J genes are TRBV20-1 and TRBJ2-1; 12 nucleotides agree with TRBD2. The V and J ends lost 6 bases and 7 bases, in that order; junction bases with no gene match: 16. The germline V gene has CDR1 DFQATT and CDR2 SNEGSKA (reference sequence). The CDR3 extends over 17 amino acids. The CDR3 loop is CSASGPRLAGAVNEQFF. In nucleotides, the CDR3 is TGCAGTGCCTCCGGGCCCAGACTAGCGGGAGCCGTTAATGAGCAGTTCTTC.

The chain carries TRBV12-3 or TRBV12-4 and TRBJ1-1, with 8 bases aligning to TRBD1. CDR3 length: 19 residues. J gave up 1 base and V 7 bases, and 20 bases lay outside the gene matches. The CDR3 bases are TGTGCCAGCACCCTTCGAGGACTTCTCAGGGGGCCATCGAACACTGAAGCTTTCTTT. This sequence encodes CASTLRGLLRGPSNTEAFF.